The clone carrying this TCR beta chain was seen a single time. The antigen is not known. Germline CDR1 reads MNHNS; CDR2 reads SASEGT. The germline V and J ends were trimmed by 2 bases and 2 bases, with 7 bases remaining between them. This CDR3 is built from 13 residues. The data belong to a study of T cells in localized non-small cell lung cancer. General observations from the study: Median around 54 top-100 tumor clones were shared with paired adjacent lung.

Repertoires were generated with immunoSEQ multiplex PCR, while TCRdb's copy carries only in-frame clones and drops some. The sample contains 25,000 to 30,000 clones, around nine tenths of which appear only once. The rearrangement uses TRBV6-1 and TRBJ2-7; D not certain. The sequenced sample was peripheral blood, obtained before any cancer treatment. This TCR was recovered from a woman aged 18 to 55 with stage I lung adenocarcinoma. This CDR3 reads CASSELTAYEQYF. CDR3 in DNA: TGTGCCAGCAGTGAACTGACGGCCTACGAGCAGTACTTC.